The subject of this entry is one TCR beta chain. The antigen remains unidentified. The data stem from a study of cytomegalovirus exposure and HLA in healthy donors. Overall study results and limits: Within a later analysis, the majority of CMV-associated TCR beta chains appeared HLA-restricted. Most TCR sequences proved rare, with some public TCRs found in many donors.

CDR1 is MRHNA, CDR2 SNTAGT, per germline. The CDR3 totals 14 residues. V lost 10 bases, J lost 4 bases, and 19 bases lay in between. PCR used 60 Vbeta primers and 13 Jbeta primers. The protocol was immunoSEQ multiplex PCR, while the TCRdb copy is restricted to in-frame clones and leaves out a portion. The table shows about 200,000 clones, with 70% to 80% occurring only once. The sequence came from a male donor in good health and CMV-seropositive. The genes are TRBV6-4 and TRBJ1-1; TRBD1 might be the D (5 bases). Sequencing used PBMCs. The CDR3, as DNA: TGTGCCACTTCAGAATCGGGCAGGGCCACTGAAGCTTTCTTT. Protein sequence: CATSESGRATEAFF.